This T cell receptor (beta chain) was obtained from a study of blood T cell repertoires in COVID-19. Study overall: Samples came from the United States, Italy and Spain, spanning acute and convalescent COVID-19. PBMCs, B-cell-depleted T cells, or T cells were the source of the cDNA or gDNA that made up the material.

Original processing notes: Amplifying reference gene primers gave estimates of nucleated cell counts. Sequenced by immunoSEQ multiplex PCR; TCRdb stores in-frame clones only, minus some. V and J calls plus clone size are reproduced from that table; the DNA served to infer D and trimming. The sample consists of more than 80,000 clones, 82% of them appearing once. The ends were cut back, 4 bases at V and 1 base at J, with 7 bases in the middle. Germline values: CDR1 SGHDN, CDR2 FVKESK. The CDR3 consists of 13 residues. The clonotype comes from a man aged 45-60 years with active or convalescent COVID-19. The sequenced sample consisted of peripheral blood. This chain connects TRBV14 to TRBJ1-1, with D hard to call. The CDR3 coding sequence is TGTGCCAGCAGCCGGCACCGGAACACTGAAGCTTTCTTT. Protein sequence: CASSRHRNTEAFF.